The 7 T cell receptor beta chains reported below all come from one sample, sequenced in a study of control samples from healthy donors and cancer patients (dated by TCRdb to the early 2020s). The library was built by means of the immunoSEQ multiplex PCR assay. TCRdb's version of the immuneACCESS table is confined to in-frame rearrangements and falls short of the full clone set. An unresolved V gene accounts for under half of the shortfall where checked; the remainder is of unknown origin. The sample table contains about 140,000 clones; only one count was recorded for less than 90% of them. The top ten clones comprise roughly 8.7% of the sample. Input material: blood. The receptors come from a woman aged 25 to 39 in good health.

The chain has TRBV14 and TRBJ1-6; 9 nucleotides align to TRBD1. V dropped 4 bases and J dropped 6; count of bases not matched to a gene: 10. Germline assignment: CDR1 SGHDN and CDR2 FVKESK. This CDR3 is built from 17 residues. The CDR3 is CASSPLGTGFTNSPLHF. The DNA for the CDR3 is TGTGCCAGCAGCCCCCTCGGGACAGGGTTTACTAATTCACCCCTCCACTTT.

The chain uses TRBV12-5 and TRBJ2-7; D uncertain. The V gene lost 6 bases and the J gene lost 3 bases, with 3 bases spanning the gap. This CDR3 region has 10 residues. Germline V lookup: CDR1 LGHNT, CDR2 FRNRAP. CDR3 residues: CASGSYEQYF. CDR3 coding DNA: TGTGCTAGTGGGAGCTACGAGCAGTACTTC.

The gene calls are TRBV3-1 (or the pseudogene TRBV3-2) and TRBJ1-2, with D hard to call. The ends were cut back, 7 bases at V and 6 bases at J, with 12 bases in the middle. This CDR3 spans 12 amino acids. Germline-derived CDR1 and CDR2 are LGHDT and YNNKEL (reference sequence). The CDR3 protein is CASTLGGNGYTF. The DNA for the CDR3 is TGTGCCAGCACCCTTGGAGGAAATGGCTACACCTTC.

The genes are TRBV5-1 and TRBJ2-5; D may match TRBD1 or TRBD2 (5 bases each). Germline V lookup: CDR1 SGHRS, CDR2 YFSETQ. The V end lost 7 bases, the J end lost 4 bases, and 23 bases lay between the germline ends. The CDR3 has 16 amino acids. The CDR3 here is CASRKDGASQRETQYF. The CDR3 nucleotides read TGCGCCAGCCGAAAGGACGGGGCGTCTCAGCGAGAGACCCAGTACTTC.

The chain links TRBV27 to TRBJ1-2, with D perhaps matching TRBD1 (5 bases). CDR1 is MNHEY, CDR2 SMNVEV, per germline (reference sequence). Trimming left V 8 bases short and J 0 bases short, with 16 bases between. The CDR3 totals 15 residues. The CDR3: CASYQRGIPNYGYTF. The CDR3 DNA sequence: TGTGCCAGCTACCAACGGGGGATTCCTAACTATGGCTACACCTTC.

This rearrangement joins TRBV5-6 to TRBJ1-2, with 8 positions matching TRBD1. The CDR3 consists of 13 residues. V gave up 2 bases and J gave up 4 bases; unmatched junction bases: 1. The germline V gene has CDR1 SGHDT and CDR2 YYEEEE. The CDR3 protein is CASSLQGVYGYTF. CDR3 bases: TGTGCCAGCAGCTTACAGGGGGTCTATGGCTACACCTTC.

This sequence joins TRBV3-1 (or the pseudogene TRBV3-2) and TRBJ2-5, with D perhaps matching TRBD1 or TRBD2 (5 bases each). The ends were cut back, 4 bases at V and 5 bases at J, with 17 bases in the middle. CDR3 size: 15 residues. Per the germline V gene, CDR1 is LGHDT and CDR2 is YNNKEL (reference sequence). The CDR3 reads CASSPGTAWGETQYF. The CDR3 DNA reads as TGTGCCAGCAGCCCTGGGACCGCGTGGGGGGAGACCCAGTACTTC.